Given below is one TCR beta chain in context. No antigen is known for it. This entry comes from a study of cytotoxic CD8 clonotypes in ibrutinib-treated CLL. Across the whole study: Outcomes included some 24 partial and 2 complete responses; after median about 68 months, roughly 14 stayed remitted and roughly twelve progressed. Study results and caveats: With treatment, public clonotypes, which were uncommon, either contracted or remained stable. At baseline, clonality was higher than in age-matched healthy donors and correlated with CD8+ counts. Clonality grew at ibrutinib response; at progression, it decreased back toward baseline.

Some clones are missing from TCRdb's copy, which holds only in-frame ones; the method was immunoSEQ multiplex PCR. The table has around 140,000 clones, around 80% seen once. V dropped 0 bases and J dropped 6; count of bases not matched to a gene: 9. The CDR3 is 17 residues long. Germline V CDR1 and CDR2: SGHRS, YFSETQ. The V gene is TRBV5-1, the J gene TRBJ2-1; 10 bases line up with TRBD2. The origin of this receptor is a human donor with chronic lymphocytic leukemia. The sample in question was PBMCs, obtained after 36 months of ibrutinib treatment. CDR3 nucleotide sequence: TGCGCCAGCAGCTTGGATATACTAGCGGGAATTCCCAATGAGCAGTTCTTC. Protein sequence: CASSLDILAGIPNEQFF. Variable domain in full (rest from reference TRBV5-1 and TRBJ2-1): KAGVTQTPRYLIKTRGQQVTLSCSPISGHRSVSWYQQTPGQGLQFLFEYFSETQRNKGNFPGRFSGRQFSNSRSEMNVSTLELGDSALYLCASSLDILAGIPNEQFFGPGTRLTVL.